The text below deals with one T cell receptor (beta chain). Germline V CDR1 and CDR2: SGHRS, YFSETQ. The CDR3 is 16 residues long. J was trimmed by 4 bases and V by 4 bases; bases with no gene match: 8. The entry originates in a study of blood T cell repertoires in COVID-19. Libraries were prepared by immunoSEQ multiplex PCR; TCRdb keeps only in-frame clonotypes and omits some of them. Among about 300,000 clones, approximately 88% were seen once, and the ten largest hold about 7%. The chain recombines TRBV5-1 with TRBJ2-2; 9 positions match TRBD1. This receptor was taken from a woman aged 30 to 39 who had recovered from COVID-19. The sample taken for sequencing was peripheral blood. In DNA form, the CDR3 reads TGCGCCAGCAGCACCCACAGGGGGCAGCTCACCGGGGAGCTGTTTTTT. Protein sequence: CASSTHRGQLTGELFF.